This entry describes one T cell receptor beta chain. The antigen remains undetermined. CDR1 is MDHEN and CDR2 is SYDVKM in the germline V gene. The CDR3 is made up of 14 amino acids. V lost 4 bases, J lost 4 bases, and 13 bases lay in between. These data are taken from a study of identical twins. TCRdb re-called the 5' RACE reads with MiXCR, one entry per CDR3 protein. The data contain roughly 720,000 distinct CDR3 sequences, roughly 20% of them seen just once; the ten biggest clones take up less than 15%. Study-wide points: In drawing conclusions, the study used cross-sectional statistical analysis and did not follow the same donors.

The sample was also linked to a second study, of T cells expressing NK-cell markers.

The V call is TRBV28, the J call TRBJ1-1; D might be TRBD1 (6 bases). Sequencing input: PBMCs. This TCR came from a woman aged 18 to 35 in good health. DNA for the CDR3: TGTGCCAGCAGTTACAGGGAGAGGGGCACTGAAGCTTTCTTT. Protein: CASSYRERGTEAFF.